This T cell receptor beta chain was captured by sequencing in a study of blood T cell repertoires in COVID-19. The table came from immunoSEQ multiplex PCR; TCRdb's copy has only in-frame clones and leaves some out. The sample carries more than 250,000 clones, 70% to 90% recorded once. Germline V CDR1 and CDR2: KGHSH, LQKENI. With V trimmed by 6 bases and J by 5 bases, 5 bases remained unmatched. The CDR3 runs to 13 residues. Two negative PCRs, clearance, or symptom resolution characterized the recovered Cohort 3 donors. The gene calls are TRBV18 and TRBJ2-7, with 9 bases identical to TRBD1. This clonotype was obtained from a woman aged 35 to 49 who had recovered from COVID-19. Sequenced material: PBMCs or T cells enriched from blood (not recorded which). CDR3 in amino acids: CASSGTGLNEQYF. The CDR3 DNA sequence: TGTGCCAGCTCCGGGACAGGGTTAAACGAGCAGTACTTC.